The T cell receptor (beta chain) described here comes from a study of T cells in localized non-small cell lung cancer. V was cut by 2 bases and J by 1 base, with 2 bases left in between. The CDR3 contains 12 residues. Method: immunoSEQ multiplex PCR; TCRdb's copy keeps in-frame clones and lacks some. This table has over 30,000 clones, approximately 90% appearing once. This clonotype was obtained from a man between 35 and 75 years old with stage III lung adenocarcinoma. J is TRBJ1-1 and V is TRBV6-7; no definite D call. TRBV6-7 is placed among ORFs of uncertain function. The sample consisted of peripheral blood mononuclear cells, taken before any cancer treatment. The CDR3 DNA sequence: TGTGCCAGCAGTTACAGGAACACTGAAGCTTTCTTT. This codes for CASSYRNTEAFF.